The 3 T cell receptor beta chains below come from one sample, sequenced in a study of CD8+ T cells in alopecia areata. cDNA reverse transcribed from extracted RNA served as the sequencing template. TCRdb keeps only in-frame clones here, not all; method: immunoSEQ multiplex PCR. This table holds approximately 200,000 clones, 58% found once. Treatment of the sample: oral pan-JAK inhibitor, 5-10 mg twice daily. Material: CD4+ T cells sorted from blood, obtained at week 24, from a patient treated with tofacitinib. These receptors were taken from a human donor with alopecia areata.

This clone was found a few times. V gene TRBV5-1 combines with J gene TRBJ2-3; the D is unclear. The germline CDR1 and CDR2 sequences are SGHRS and YFSETQ. The CDR3 consists of 16 residues. V was cut by 2 bases and J by 1 base, with 14 bases left in between. The CDR3 here is CASSFSGTLGTDTQYF. The CDR3, as DNA: TGCGCCAGCAGCTTCTCGGGCACCCTAGGCACAGATACGCAGTATTTT.

The chain has TRBV19 and TRBJ1-5; D is ambiguous. The CDR3 has 13 amino acids. Trimming removed 5 bases at V and 8 bases at J, with 13 bases between. Germline V gene data show CDR1 as LNHDA and CDR2 as SQIVND (reference sequence). The CDR3 DNA is TGTGCCAGTAGTTTGGGCCGCGCTGAGCCCCAGCATTTT. Amino acids: CASSLGRAEPQHF.

The chain is built from TRBV11-2 and TRBJ2-5, with D possibly being TRBD2 (6 bases). The V gene's germline CDR1 is SGHAT and CDR2 FQNNGV. The CDR3 is made up of 13 amino acids. Trimming removed 5 bases from V and 1 base from J, with 8 bases in between. The CDR3 DNA follows: TGTGCCAGCAGCCGGGACTTCCAAGAGACCCAGTACTTC. Translating it yields CASSRDFQETQYF.